These 4 T cell receptor beta chains came from one sample sequenced in a study of vaccination and CD4 T cells after COVID-19. Cultured CD4+ T-cell DNA underwent Oncomine TCR Beta short-read sequencing. One entry per CDR3 protein results from TCRdb running MiXCR on the PCR reads. The table includes under 20,000 distinct CDR3 sequences, approximately 50% detected once. Treatment in this sample: roughly 10-day PBMC culture with coronavirus spike peptide pools or control peptides (ViraFEST assay). Their target antigens are unknown. Sample: CD4+ T cells from blood, cultured in vitro. The receptors stem from a human donor who had recovered from COVID-19.

V usage is TRBV5-6 and J usage is TRBJ2-3; 9 nucleotides line up with TRBD2. This CDR3 has 16 amino acids. V shed 0 bases and J 0 bases; nucleotides not matched to a gene: 2. Germline assignment: CDR1 SGHDT and CDR2 YYEEEE. The CDR3 sequence is CASSLVLAGSTDTQYF. The CDR3 region has the DNA TGTGCCAGCAGCTTGGTCCTAGCGGGGAGCACAGATACGCAGTATTTT.

A few counts support this clonotype. The chain carries TRBV20-1 and TRBJ1-5; perhaps TRBD1 as D (5 bases). Trimming took off 5 bases at V and 4 bases at J, with 12 bases between the two ends. This CDR3 is built from 13 residues. Germline CDR1 reads DFQATT; CDR2 reads SNEGSKA (reference sequence). CDR3 bases: TGCAGTGCTTTGACGGGGGTTAATCAGCCCCAGCATTTT. Translated, it gives CSALTGVNQPQHF.

The DNA for the CDR3 is TGTGCCAGCTCACCTGAACCACAATCGGTCGAGCAGTACTTC. Encoded protein: CASSPEPQSVEQYF. The rearrangement links TRBV18 to TRBJ2-7; no firm D call. Between the trimmed V and J ends, which lost 3 bases and 6 bases, there was a span of 15 bases. The CDR3 extends over 14 amino acids. Germline V gives CDR1 KGHSH, CDR2 LQKENI.

The chain carries TRBV5-1 and TRBJ2-5; 9 positions agree with TRBD1. The germline V gene encodes CDR1 SGHRS and CDR2 YFSETQ. V lost 1 base to trimming and J lost 4 bases; unmatched junction nucleotides: 5. The CDR3 extends over 15 amino acids. The CDR3 sequence: CASSLFGQGSETQYF. In DNA, the CDR3 is TGCGCCAGCAGCTTGTTCGGACAGGGGTCAGAGACCCAGTACTTC.